The 16 T cell receptor beta chains listed next were all sequenced from one sample in a study of blood T cell repertoires in COVID-19. The table came from immunoSEQ multiplex PCR; TCRdb's copy has only in-frame clones and leaves some out. The sample yields about 400,000 clones, over 75% seen once. Sequenced material: PBMCs or T cells enriched from blood (not recorded which). The receptors stem from a woman in her 40s with acute COVID-19.

The rearrangement uses TRBV7-6 and TRBJ2-1, with 7 bases aligning to TRBD2. This CDR3 spans 16 amino acids. The ends lost 4 bases at V and 8 bases at J; junction bases unmatched: 14. The germline gives CDR1 SGHVS, CDR2 FNYEAQ. This CDR3 is CASSSRATRGRDEQFF. As DNA, the CDR3 is TGTGCCAGCAGCTCACGGGCGACTAGAGGGAGGGATGAGCAGTTCTTC.

V usage is TRBV6-5 and J usage is TRBJ2-2; TRBD1 might be the D (5 bases). V lost 8 bases, J lost 2 bases, and 9 bases lay in between. The CDR3 extends over 13 amino acids. CDR1 is MNHEY and CDR2 is SVGAGI in the germline V gene. CDR3 sequence reads: CASWGQNTGELFF. The CDR3 DNA follows: TGTGCCAGCTGGGGCCAAAACACCGGGGAGCTGTTTTTT.

This clone was seen just once. The chain combines TRBV7-2 with TRBJ2-2; no clear D. V shed 3 bases and J shed 6 bases, with 11 bases lying between them. Germline V CDR1 and CDR2: SGHTA, FQGNSA. CDR3 length equals 14 residues. CDR3 sequence reads: CASSFVVSSGELFF. For the CDR3, the DNA is TGTGCCAGCAGCTTTGTTGTTAGCTCCGGGGAGCTGTTTTTT.

The rearrangement uses TRBV7-2 and TRBJ2-3, with 9 bases lining up with TRBD2. Germline-derived CDR1 and CDR2 are SGHTA and FQGNSA. V was clipped by 2 bases and J by 5 bases; unmatched bases: 11. The CDR3 runs to 17 residues. CDR3: CASSLRVAGAWGDTQYF. CDR3 sequence (DNA): TGTGCCAGCAGCTTACGAGTAGCGGGGGCCTGGGGAGATACGCAGTATTTT.

The V call is TRBV10-3, the J call TRBJ1-1; 7 bases align to TRBD1. This CDR3 contains 13 residues. Germline V gene sequence: CDR1 ENHRY, CDR2 SYGVKD. J lost 3 bases, V lost 9 bases, and 7 bases had no gene match. CDR3 sequence (DNA): TGTGCCATTCAAACAGGGGAGGACACTGAAGCTTTCTTT. Protein product: CAIQTGEDTEAFF.

This clone has only one observation. The V and J genes are TRBV7-8 and TRBJ2-7; TRBD2 matches 8 bases. The CDR3 consists of 14 residues. V was pared by 2 bases and J by 0 bases, with 0 bases of the junction left unmatched. Germline assignment: CDR1 SGHVS and CDR2 FQNEAQ. CDR3 DNA sequence: TGTGCCAGCAGCTTAAGCGGGAGCTCCTACGAGCAGTACTTC. Translated, it gives CASSLSGSSYEQYF.

V is TRBV27 and J is TRBJ2-1; 9 positions agree with TRBD2. Unmatched junction bases numbered 16, after V lost 3 bases and J lost 7 bases. Germline V gene data show CDR1 as MNHEY and CDR2 as SMNVEV (reference sequence). The CDR3 is 18 amino acids. The CDR3 DNA follows: TGTGCCAGCAGTTTCCTCCCTCGGCCAAGCGGGGGGAGGAATGAGCAGTTCTTC. Translating it yields CASSFLPRPSGGRNEQFF.

The chain recombines TRBV29-1 with TRBJ2-3, with TRBD2 identical over 12 bases. The CDR3 totals 15 residues. Per germline, CDR1 SQVTM and CDR2 ANQGSEA. Trimming cost V 3 bases and J 1 base; bases outside gene matches: 2. The CDR3 is CSVDTSGGRTDTQYF. CDR3 nucleotides: TGCAGCGTTGACACTAGCGGGGGGCGCACAGATACGCAGTATTTT.

The chain is built from TRBV29-1 and TRBJ1-1, with a possible D match to TRBD1 (5 bases). The CDR3 is 11 residues long. Germline loops: CDR1 SQVTM, CDR2 ANQGSEA. Trimming cost V 6 bases and J 8 bases, with 13 bases left between them. The DNA for the CDR3 is TGCAGCGTCGAACTCCAGGGAGAAGCTTTCTTT. Residues: CSVELQGEAFF.

This clone was seen a few times. The J gene is TRBJ1-2, the V gene TRBV7-9; tentatively, D is TRBD1 (6 bases). The V gene's germline CDR1 is SEHNR and CDR2 FQNEAQ (reference sequence). The CDR3 extends over 15 amino acids. V was clipped by 2 bases and J by 6 bases, with 16 bases between them. The CDR3 region is CASSLLEATGHGYTF. The CDR3 DNA is TGTGCCAGCAGCTTATTGGAGGCGACAGGACATGGCTACACCTTC.

This sequence joins TRBV5-4 and TRBJ1-2; no definite D call. The CDR3 runs to 13 residues. V shed 4 bases and J shed 2 bases, with 9 bases lying between them. Per the germline V gene, CDR1 is SGHNT and CDR2 is YYREEE (reference sequence). This CDR3 is CASSLDGNYGYTF. As DNA, the CDR3 is TGTGCCAGCAGCCTGGACGGGAACTATGGCTACACCTTC.

The J gene is TRBJ1-2, the V gene TRBV5-1; TRBD1 is a possible D gene (5 bases). The CDR3 is 15 residues long. The germline V gene encodes CDR1 SGHRS and CDR2 YFSETQ. Trimming cost V 0 bases and J 0 bases, with 9 bases left between them. In nucleotides, the CDR3 is TGCGCCAGCAGCTTGGCTAGGGGCTCTAACTATGGCTACACCTTC. Its translation: CASSLARGSNYGYTF.

The chain joins TRBV13 to TRBJ1-4; weak D call: TRBD1 (6 bases). The germline V gene encodes CDR1 PRHDT and CDR2 FYEKMQ (reference sequence). V lost 4 bases, J lost 4 bases, and 16 bases lay in between. CDR3 length: 16 residues. For the CDR3, the DNA is TGTGCCAGCAGCTCAAACAGGGTTCTCGTTAATGAAAAACTGTTTTTT. Amino acids: CASSSNRVLVNEKLFF.

The rearrangement uses TRBV6-1 and TRBJ2-3; TRBD2 is a possible D gene (5 bases). From germline, CDR1 is MNHNS and CDR2 SASEGT. The CDR3 sequence is 15 residues long. V lost 0 bases and J lost 2, with 9 bases in between. CDR3 in DNA: TGTGCCAGCAGTGAAGCTCGGCTAGCCACAGATACGCAGTATTTT. It codes for CASSEARLATDTQYF.

The chain couples TRBV19 to TRBJ2-1; weak D call: TRBD2 (5 bases). Trimming took off 2 bases at V and 9 bases at J, with 17 bases between the two ends. The CDR3 has 15 residues. CDR1 LNHDA and CDR2 SQIVND come from the germline V gene (reference sequence). CDR3 region: CASSIPPGSAGEQFF. The CDR3 DNA follows: TGTGCCAGTAGTATACCCCCGGGATCCGCAGGTGAGCAGTTCTTC.

The chain couples TRBV27 to TRBJ1-2; 8 nucleotides match TRBD1. This CDR3 contains 13 residues. V dropped 6 bases and J dropped 2; count of bases not matched to a gene: 2. CDR1 is MNHEY, CDR2 SMNVEV, per germline (reference sequence). The CDR3 here is CASRRQGNYGYTF. The CDR3 DNA reads as TGTGCCAGCAGGCGACAGGGGAACTATGGCTACACCTTC.